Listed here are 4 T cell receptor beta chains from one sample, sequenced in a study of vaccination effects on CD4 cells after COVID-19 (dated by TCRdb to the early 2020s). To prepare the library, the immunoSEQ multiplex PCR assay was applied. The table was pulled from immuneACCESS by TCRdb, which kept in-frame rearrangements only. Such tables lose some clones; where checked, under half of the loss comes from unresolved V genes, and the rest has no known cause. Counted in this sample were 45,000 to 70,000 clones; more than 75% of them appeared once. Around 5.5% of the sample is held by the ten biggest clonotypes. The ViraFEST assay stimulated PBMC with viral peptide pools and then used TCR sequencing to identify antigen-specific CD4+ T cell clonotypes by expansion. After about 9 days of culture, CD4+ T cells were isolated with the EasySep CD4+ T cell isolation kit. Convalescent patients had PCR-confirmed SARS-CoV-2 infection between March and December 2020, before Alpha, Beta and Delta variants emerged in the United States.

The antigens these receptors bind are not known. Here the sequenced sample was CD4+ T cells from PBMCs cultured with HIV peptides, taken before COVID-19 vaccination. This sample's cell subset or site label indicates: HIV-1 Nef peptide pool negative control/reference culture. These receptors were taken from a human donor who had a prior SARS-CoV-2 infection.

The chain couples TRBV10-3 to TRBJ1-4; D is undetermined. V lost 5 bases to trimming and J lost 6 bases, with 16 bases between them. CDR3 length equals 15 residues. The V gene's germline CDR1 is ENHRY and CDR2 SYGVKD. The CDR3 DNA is TGTGCCATCAGTACCGGCCTCGCCGTAGATGAAAAACTGTTTTTT. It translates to CAISTGLAVDEKLFF.

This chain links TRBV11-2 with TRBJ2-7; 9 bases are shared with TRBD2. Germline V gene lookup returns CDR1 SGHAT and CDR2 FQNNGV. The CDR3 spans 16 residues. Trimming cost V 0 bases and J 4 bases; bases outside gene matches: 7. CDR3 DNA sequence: TGTGCCAGCAGCTTAGATCCGGCTAGCGGGATATACGAGCAGTACTTC. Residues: CASSLDPASGIYEQYF. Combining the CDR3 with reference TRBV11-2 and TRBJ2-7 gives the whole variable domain EAGVAQSPRYKIIEKRQSVAFWCNPISGHATLYWYQQILGQGPKLLIQFQNNGVVDDSQLPKDRFSAERLKGVDSTLKIQPAKLEDSAVYLCASSLDPASGIYEQYFGPGTRLTVT.

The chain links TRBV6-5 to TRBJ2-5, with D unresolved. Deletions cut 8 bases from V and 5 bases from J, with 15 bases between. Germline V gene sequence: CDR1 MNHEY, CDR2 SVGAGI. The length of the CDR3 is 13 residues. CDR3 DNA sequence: TGTGCCAGCTACGACTCTAGGTGGGAGACCCAGTACTTC. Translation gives CASYDSRWETQYF.

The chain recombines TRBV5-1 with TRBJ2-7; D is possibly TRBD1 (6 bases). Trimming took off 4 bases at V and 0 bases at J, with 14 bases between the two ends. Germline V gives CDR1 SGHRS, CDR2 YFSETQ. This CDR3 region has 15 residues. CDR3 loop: CASSGLTGISYEQYF. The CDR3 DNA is TGCGCCAGCAGCGGGCTGACAGGTATCTCCTACGAGCAGTACTTC.